One sample yielded the 12 T cell receptor beta chains listed below, sequenced in a study of breast tumors, draining lymph nodes, adjacent tissues. TCRdb reprocessed the multiplex PCR reads with MiXCR, giving one entry per CDR3 protein. This sample has approximately 150,000 distinct CDR3 sequences; approximately 30% occur once, and the top ten carry about 3.8%. The lymph nodes were axillary draining lymph nodes from breast cancer patients. Sequencing was carried out using axillary lymph node tissue. These receptors were collected from a female donor with breast cancer. Some clones in this sample may be carry-over from other donors' samples.

This clonotype was detected a few times. V and J are TRBV10-3 and TRBJ1-1; D not resolved. Germline V lookup: CDR1 ENHRY, CDR2 SYGVKD. The CDR3 totals 14 residues. V gave up 4 bases and J gave up 0 bases, with 9 bases separating them. CDR3 DNA sequence: TGTGCCATCAGTGGGCCAGGTATGAACACTGAAGCTTTCTTT. It codes for CAISGPGMNTEAFF.

This clonotype came up many times. The V call is TRBV5-1, the J call TRBJ2-7; 9 nucleotides agree with TRBD1. CDR3 length equals 14 residues. V dropped 4 bases and J dropped 6; count of bases not matched to a gene: 8. Looked up from germline, CDR1 is SGHRS and CDR2 is YFSETQ. The CDR3 DNA is TGCGCCAGCAGCACGGACAGGGGCTTTGGCGAGCAGTACTTC. This translates into CASSTDRGFGEQYF.

This clonotype occurred many times. Here the CDR3 DNA reads TGCGCCAGCAGCCCGGGGGGGCCTCGCACAGATACGCAGTATTTT. This sequence encodes CASSPGGPRTDTQYF. V gene TRBV5-1 combines with J gene TRBJ2-3, with 8 bases lining up with TRBD2. CDR3 length: 15 residues. The ends lost 4 bases at V and 1 base at J; junction bases unmatched: 5. CDR1 is SGHRS and CDR2 is YFSETQ in the germline V gene.

This rearrangement joins TRBV7-6 to TRBJ1-4; 9 nucleotides align to TRBD1. The V segment lost 1 base and the J segment 7 bases; nucleotides outside the gene matches: 4. The CDR3 consists of 15 residues. Looked up from germline, CDR1 is SGHVS and CDR2 is FNYEAQ. The CDR3 here is CASSLGGTGTEKLFF. DNA of the CDR3: TGTGCCAGCAGCTTAGGGGGGACAGGGACTGAAAAACTGTTTTTT.

The chain is built from TRBV6-6 and TRBJ1-4, with a possible D match to TRBD1 (6 bases). Trimming removed 5 bases from V and 8 bases from J, with 21 bases in between. Germline V gene sequence: CDR1 MNHNY, CDR2 SVGAGI (reference sequence). This CDR3 is built from 16 residues. The CDR3 region has the DNA TGTGCCAGCAGTCACCACACACAGGGCAAGCGGGAAAAACTGTTTTTT. Translated, it gives CASSHHTQGKREKLFF.

This clonotype has a count of ten or more. The rearrangement links TRBV5-1 to TRBJ2-7, with 7 nucleotides matching TRBD1. The germline V gene has CDR1 SGHRS and CDR2 YFSETQ. The junction had 4 bases not matched to a gene; V was cut back by 3 bases and J by 1 base. The CDR3 has 14 amino acids. The CDR3 bases are TGCGCCAGCAGCTCTGACAGGGATTCCTACGAGCAGTACTTC. It encodes CASSSDRDSYEQYF.

Remarks on this clonotype: This may be a read error, as it is one base from a much larger clone. The J gene is TRBJ2-1, the V gene TRBV6-1; TRBD2 agrees at 12 bases. The CDR3 has 15 residues. The germline CDR1 and CDR2 sequences are MNHNS and SASEGT. The CDR3 DNA is TGTGCCAGCAGTTGGACTAGCGGGGTAAACAATGAGCGGTTCTTC. Translating gives CASSWTSGVNNERFF.

In this sample, this clonotype turned up many times. V usage is TRBV13 and J usage is TRBJ2-7; D may be TRBD2 (5 bases). CDR3 length: 14 amino acids. Trimming shortened V by 0 bases and J by 0 bases, and 6 bases separated the two germline ends. Per germline, CDR1 PRHDT and CDR2 FYEKMQ (reference sequence). The CDR3 reads CASSLGRGSYEQYF. Here the CDR3 DNA reads TGTGCCAGCAGCTTAGGACGGGGCTCCTACGAGCAGTACTTC.

This clonotype was counted many times. The chain has TRBV9 and TRBJ1-2; 8 bases line up with TRBD1. This CDR3 comprises 16 residues. CDR1 and CDR2 from the germline V gene are SGDLS and YYNGEE. V shed 2 bases and J 1 base; nucleotides not matched to a gene: 7. The CDR3 region has the DNA TGTGCCAGCAGCGTTGACAGGGGAGGTGGTAACTATGGCTACACCTTC. Translated: CASSVDRGGGNYGYTF.

At least ten counts were recorded for this clonotype. This chain links TRBV6-4 with TRBJ2-2; the D gene is possibly TRBD2 (5 bases). The germline V gene has CDR1 MRHNA and CDR2 SNTAGT. Trimming removed 5 bases at V and 6 bases at J, with 10 bases between. CDR3 size: 13 residues. The CDR3 DNA sequence: TGTGCCAGCAGTACTCAGGAGGCCGGGGAGCTGTTTTTT. Protein product: CASSTQEAGELFF.

This clonotype appeared a few times. Sequence at one end of the junction differs from germline and may be a read error. The CDR3 spells CASSHSEGFRRGYTF. The CDR3 DNA reads as TGTGCCAGCAGTCACTCCGAGGGATTTCGCCGGGGCTACACCTTC. J is TRBJ1-2 and V is TRBV6-2 or TRBV6-3; no definite D call. The CDR3 is 15 amino acids. CDR1 and CDR2 (germline): MNHEY, SVGEGT.

There are many counts of this clonotype. This chain uses TRBV30 with TRBJ2-1; 8 positions agree with TRBD2. CDR3 size: 15 residues. Per the germline V gene, CDR1 is GTSNPN and CDR2 is SVGIG (reference sequence). V shed 3 bases and J 8 bases; nucleotides not matched to a gene: 12. The chain's CDR3 is CAWRGAGEKFDEQFF. CDR3 nucleotides: TGTGCCTGGAGGGGAGCGGGGGAAAAGTTTGATGAGCAGTTCTTC.